This entry describes one TCR beta chain. No antigen is known for it. The data derive from a study of cytomegalovirus exposure and HLA in healthy donors. Study observations and caveats: Association of a missense DCLRE1C variant with TCR beta V- and J-gene trimming was reported in a later analysis.

The germline gives CDR1 SGHNT, CDR2 YYREEE (reference sequence). The V and J ends lost 0 bases and 2 bases respectively, with 12 bases between them. This CDR3 region has 15 residues. Vbeta (60) and Jbeta (13) primers were used in the PCR. Method: immunoSEQ multiplex PCR; TCRdb's copy keeps in-frame clones and lacks some. The sample carries more than 150,000 clones, approximately 82% recorded once. The material sequenced was PBMCs. This TCR was sampled from a woman between 18 and 29 years old in good health and CMV-seropositive. The rearrangement joins TRBV5-4 to TRBJ2-7; possible D gene TRBD2, 5 bases. The CDR3 is CASSLGSGSPYEQYF. The CDR3 DNA reads TGTGCCAGCAGCTTGGGGTCGGGAAGCCCCTACGAGCAGTACTTC.